This T cell receptor beta chain originates from a study of cytomegalovirus exposure and HLA in healthy donors. This CDR3 contains 15 residues. Trimming left V 4 bases short and J 5 bases short, with 17 bases between. From germline, CDR1 is KGHSH and CDR2 LQKENI. Regarding the study as a whole: Listed as cytomegalovirus-associated were about 160 TCR beta chains. Exclusion as indistinguishable affected some V segments, including TRBV6-2 and TRBV6-3. The classifier reportedly diagnosed cytomegalovirus status with high specificity and sensitivity. Compared with the approximately 700-donor mean, an Asian-associated ancestry cluster reportedly had fewer N-insertions, according to a later analysis.

With 60 Vbeta and 13 Jbeta primers, the PCR was carried out. TCRdb's table, derived via immunoSEQ multiplex PCR, lists solely in-frame clones and lacks some. The sample contains approximately 210,000 clones, 60% to 85% of which appear only once. On this clone: Its antigen is not known.

The receptor was derived from a girl between 5 and 17 years old in good health and CMV-seropositive. Material: PBMCs. V usage is TRBV18 and J usage is TRBJ2-5; no definite D call. CDR3 nucleotides: TGTGCCAGCTCACAGAGAGATACGTCCATCGAGACCCAGTACTTC. As protein: CASSQRDTSIETQYF.